What follows are 22 T cell receptor beta chains derived from one specimen sequenced in a study of T cell responses to AZD1222 COVID-19 vaccine. Sequencing used immunoSEQ multiplex PCR; TCRdb keeps in-frame clones, though not all of them. In the table there are some 100,000 clones, around nine tenths of which are singletons. Sequences were derived from peripheral blood, sampled on day 0 of AZD1222 vaccination. The receptors derive from an adult in good health.

This chain uses TRBV12-3 or TRBV12-4 with TRBJ1-1; TRBD1 matches 8 bases. This CDR3 has 12 residues. V lost 5 bases and J lost 7; bases outside the gene matches: 3. CDR3 in amino acids: CASSLRGLEAFF. The CDR3 DNA sequence: TGTGCCAGCAGTCTCAGGGGGCTTGAAGCTTTCTTT.

The gene calls are TRBV6-5 and TRBJ2-7; a possible D gene is TRBD1 (5 bases). The germline CDR1 and CDR2 sequences are MNHEY and SVGAGI. Between the trimmed V and J ends, which lost 5 bases and 2 bases, there was a span of 10 bases. The CDR3 is 13 amino acids. DNA of the CDR3: TGTGCCAGCAGTAAACAGGAACCCTACGAGCAGTACTTC. Amino acid sequence: CASSKQEPYEQYF.

The chain combines TRBV5-6 with TRBJ1-2; D not certain. Trimming removed 0 bases from V and 8 bases from J, with 5 bases in between. This CDR3 is built from 11 residues. Per the germline V gene, CDR1 is SGHDT and CDR2 is YYEEEE. For the CDR3, the DNA is TGTGCCAGCAGCTTGGTCGGGGGCTACACCTTC. Translating gives CASSLVGGYTF.

The rearrangement links TRBV6-1 to TRBJ2-3; 7 positions agree with TRBD2. CDR3 length equals 16 residues. CDR1 MNHNS and CDR2 SASEGT come from the germline V gene. V lost 2 bases, J lost 2 bases, and 7 bases stayed unmatched. The CDR3: CASSELASGFTDTQYF. The CDR3 DNA reads TGTGCCAGCAGTGAACTTGCTAGCGGTTTCACAGATACGCAGTATTTT.

The chain links TRBV6-5 to TRBJ2-7; TRBD2 matches at 10 bases. The CDR3 has 15 amino acids. In germline, CDR1 is MNHEY, CDR2 SVGAGI. The trim removed 5 bases at V and 7 bases at J, leaving 11 bases unmatched. The chain's CDR3 is CASSPGVAGGKEQYV. The CDR3 bases are TGTGCCAGCAGTCCCGGGGTAGCGGGAGGTAAAGAGCAGTACGTC.

V usage is TRBV3-1 (or the pseudogene TRBV3-2) and J usage is TRBJ1-2; D is uncertain. This CDR3 comprises 12 residues. Trimming took off 5 bases at V and 7 bases at J, with 11 bases between the two ends. Germline V lookup: CDR1 LGHDT, CDR2 YNNKEL (reference sequence). The CDR3 reads CASSDVGLGYTF. CDR3 DNA sequence: TGTGCCAGCAGCGACGTCGGCCTTGGCTACACCTTC.

V gene TRBV19 combines with J gene TRBJ1-1; TRBD1 matches 8 bases. Germline assignment: CDR1 LNHDA and CDR2 SQIVND (reference sequence). CDR3 size: 13 residues. Trimming cost V 5 bases and J 6 bases; bases outside gene matches: 5. In DNA form, the CDR3 reads TGTGCCAGTAGTTCCGACAGGGGTGCTGAAGCTTTCTTT. Its protein product is CASSSDRGAEAFF.

The chain employs TRBV5-1 and TRBJ1-6; D may be TRBD1 (5 bases). The V end lost 0 bases, the J end lost 4 bases, and 5 bases lay between the germline ends. From germline, CDR1 is SGHRS and CDR2 YFSETQ. CDR3 size: 14 residues. The CDR3 nucleotides are TGCGCCAGCAGCTTGGAGGGGTATAATTCACCCCTCCACTTT. The encoded protein is CASSLEGYNSPLHF.

This clone was seen a single time. The rearrangement links TRBV29-1 to TRBJ1-2, with 7 bases identical to TRBD1. CDR1 and CDR2 (germline): SQVTM, ANQGSEA. V dropped 7 bases and J dropped 7; count of bases not matched to a gene: 9. The CDR3 runs 12 residues. CDR3 in DNA: TGCAGCGGGGGGTGGGACAGCTCTGGCTACACCTTC. It translates to CSGGWDSSGYTF.

The chain has TRBV7-9 and TRBJ2-7; D remains ambiguous. In germline, CDR1 is SEHNR, CDR2 FQNEAQ (reference sequence). This CDR3 comprises 15 residues. Trimming left V 1 base short and J 1 base short, with 11 bases between. The chain's CDR3 is CASSLVGRNSYEQYF. CDR3 DNA: TGTGCCAGCAGCTTAGTCGGACGGAATTCCTACGAGCAGTACTTC.

The V and J genes are TRBV6-5 and TRBJ1-5; 7 nucleotides align to TRBD1. V dropped 0 bases and J dropped 1; count of bases not matched to a gene: 3. Looked up from germline, CDR1 is MNHEY and CDR2 is SVGAGI. This CDR3 is 16 amino acids long. CDR3 DNA sequence: TGTGCCAGCAGTTACTCGAACAGGGGAAGCAATCAGCCCCAGCATTTT. Protein product: CASSYSNRGSNQPQHF.

This clone was seen more than once but under ten times. The rearrangement links TRBV6-5 to TRBJ2-7, with 9 bases lining up with TRBD2. Germline V gene sequence: CDR1 MNHEY, CDR2 SVGAGI. The ends lost 6 bases at V and 4 bases at J; junction bases unmatched: 10. The CDR3 is made up of 15 amino acids. CDR3 sequence: CASRLGSGGIYEQYF. For the CDR3, the DNA is TGTGCCAGCAGGTTGGGTAGCGGGGGAATTTACGAGCAGTACTTC.

This clone showed up just a few times. This chain connects TRBV6-2 or TRBV6-3 to TRBJ1-4; D may be TRBD1 (5 bases). CDR3 length: 17 amino acids. CDR1 and CDR2 (germline): MNHEY, SVGEGT. V lost 3 bases and J 5 bases, leaving 19 bases between the germline ends. Here the CDR3 reads CASSYVRPPGANEKLFF. The CDR3 nucleotides are TGTGCCAGCAGTTATGTTCGGCCACCCGGGGCGAATGAAAAACTGTTTTTT.

The chain is built from TRBV29-1 and TRBJ1-1; D remains unclear. The ends were cut back, 6 bases at V and 2 bases at J, with 13 bases in the middle. The CDR3 extends over 13 amino acids. The V gene's germline CDR1 is SQVTM and CDR2 ANQGSEA. This CDR3 reads CSVRGPINTEAFF. The DNA for the CDR3 is TGCAGCGTGAGAGGTCCTATTAACACTGAAGCTTTCTTT.

Only one count was recorded for this clone. The rearrangement uses TRBV6-5 and TRBJ1-2; TRBD1 matches at 9 bases. Germline CDR1 MNHEY, CDR2 SVGAGI. CDR3 size: 13 residues. Trimming at V came to 7 bases and at J to 4 bases, leaving 4 bases not matched to a gene. CDR3 nucleotides: TGTGCCAGCACCATGGGACAGGGCTATGGCTACACCTTC. Translation: CASTMGQGYGYTF.

This clone occurred once. The V and J genes are TRBV6-5 and TRBJ1-2; D unresolved. Trimming took 6 bases from V and 1 from J, leaving 15 bases between them. Germline values: CDR1 MNHEY, CDR2 SVGAGI. The CDR3 is 15 residues long. The CDR3 nucleotides read TGTGCCAGCAGCACGCTTCCCGGGGTTAACTATGGCTACACCTTC. Protein: CASSTLPGVNYGYTF.

The chain joins TRBV6-6 to TRBJ2-4; D unclear. Looked up from germline, CDR1 is MNHNY and CDR2 is SVGAGI (reference sequence). The length of the CDR3 is 14 residues. Trimming pared 5 bases from V and 3 bases from J, leaving 11 bases between. The CDR3 is CASSQTASKNIQYF. The CDR3 DNA sequence: TGTGCCAGCAGTCAGACGGCCAGCAAAAACATTCAGTACTTC.

CDR3 bases: TGTGCCAACACCTTGGGGGGAAAACTGTTTTTT. Translating it yields CANTLGGKLFF. The genes are TRBV28 and TRBJ1-4, with D maybe TRBD1 (5 bases). The CDR3 consists of 11 residues. V lost 10 bases and J lost 10, with 13 bases in between. In germline, CDR1 is MDHEN, CDR2 SYDVKM.

CDR3 region: CATTTGIGYNSPLHF. The CDR3, as DNA: TGTGCCACCACGACAGGGATAGGCTATAATTCACCCCTCCACTTT. The chain has TRBV28 and TRBJ1-6, with 7 bases that match TRBD1. CDR1 and CDR2 (germline): MDHEN, SYDVKM. V was pared by 10 bases and J by 3 bases, with 9 bases of the junction left unmatched. The CDR3 spans 15 residues.

V gene TRBV30 combines with J gene TRBJ1-1; D might be TRBD1 (6 bases). Germline V CDR1 and CDR2: GTSNPN, SVGIG (reference sequence). Trimming stripped 2 bases from V and 6 bases from J, with 16 bases between. CDR3 size: 14 residues. The CDR3 spells CAWSPGLGGAEAFF. The CDR3 nucleotides are TGTGCCTGGAGTCCTGGCTTGGGGGGCGCTGAAGCTTTCTTT.

This clone was counted once. This rearrangement joins TRBV11-3 to TRBJ1-6; D is undetermined. The CDR3 sequence is 11 residues long. V lost 5 bases and J 6 bases, leaving 2 bases between the germline ends. CDR1 is SGHNT, CDR2 YENEEA, per germline. CDR3 protein: CASSLNSPLHF. CDR3 in DNA: TGTGCCAGCAGCCTTAATTCACCCCTCCACTTT.

The genes are TRBV6-5 and TRBJ2-1, with 10 nucleotides matching TRBD2. This CDR3 is 14 amino acids long. Germline assignment: CDR1 MNHEY and CDR2 SVGAGI. The V segment lost 8 bases and the J segment 6 bases; nucleotides outside the gene matches: 7. The CDR3 DNA follows: TGTGCCAGCGAACTAGCGGGATTTACCAATGAGCAGTTCTTC. This encodes CASELAGFTNEQFF.